This T cell receptor beta chain was recovered during a study of identical twins. Whole-study results and caveats: Alpha sequences out of frame and shared by twins had excess low generation probability. Compared with models, monozygotic twins showed more out-of-frame TCR alpha sharing. Cross-sectional statistics, not tracking of the same donors, supported the conclusions.

V trimming: 0 bases; J trimming: 4 bases; junction bases outside the gene matches: 7. Germline V gene data show CDR1 as GTSNPN and CDR2 as SVGIG (reference sequence). The CDR3 spans 15 residues. About this clonotype itself: Its target is not known.

Template switching introduced a universal primer site, and the cDNA bore unique molecular identifiers. TCRdb called the 5' RACE reads again in MiXCR, with one record for every CDR3 protein. Of around 140,000 distinct CDR3 sequences listed, under 4.5% are singletons. Input material: memory T cells sorted from blood. The gene calls are TRBV30 and TRBJ2-7, with 9 bases lining up with TRBD1. This receptor was taken from a man between 18 and 29 years old in good health. CDR3: CAWSVTGQGGYEQYF. The DNA for the CDR3 is TGTGCCTGGAGTGTAACGGGACAGGGTGGATACGAGCAGTACTTC.